The present entry profiles one T cell receptor beta chain with its context. Antigen: not known. Produced via immunoSEQ multiplex PCR; TCRdb's table is partial and in-frame only. The repertoire holds 100,000 or so clones, about 90% seen once, with roughly 3% in the top ten. The sample belongs to a study of T cell responses to AZD1222 COVID-19 vaccine. Study-level results: In the spike-specific TCR repertoire, nearly half reportedly target unmutated variant regions. Baseline serostatus was positive in only a handful of AZD1222 recipients. Spike-specific TCR breadth and depth grew following two AZD1222 doses.

Pooled together were second doses at about 4 or about 12 weeks. Germline CDR1 is GTSNPN and CDR2 is SVGIG (reference sequence). Trimming cost V 3 bases and J 4 bases, with 9 bases left between them. There are 12 residues in the CDR3. The chain has TRBV30 and TRBJ1-1; no definite D call. This clonotype was sampled from an adult who received the AZD1222 COVID-19 vaccine. The sequences come from peripheral blood, collected 28 days after the second AZD1222 dose. CDR3 in DNA: TGTGCCTGGAGCGATTGGGGCACTGAAGCTTTCTTT. This gives the protein CAWSDWGTEAFF. The variable domain in full, with the rest retrieved from reference TRBV30 and TRBJ1-1, is SQTIHQWPATLVQPVGSPLSLECTVEGTSNPNLYWYRQAAGRGLQLLFYSVGIGQISSEVPQNLSASRPQDRQFILSSKKLLLSDSGFYLCAWSDWGTEAFFGQGTRLTVV.